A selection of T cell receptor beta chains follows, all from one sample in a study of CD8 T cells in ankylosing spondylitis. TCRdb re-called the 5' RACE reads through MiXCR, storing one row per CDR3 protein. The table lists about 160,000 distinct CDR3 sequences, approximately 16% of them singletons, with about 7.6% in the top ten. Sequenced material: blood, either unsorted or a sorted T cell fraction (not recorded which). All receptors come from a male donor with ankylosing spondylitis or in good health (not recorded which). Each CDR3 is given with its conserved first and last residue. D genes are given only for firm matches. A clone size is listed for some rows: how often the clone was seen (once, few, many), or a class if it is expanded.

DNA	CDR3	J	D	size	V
TGTGCCAGCAGGAAAGAACTAGCGGGAGAAGGGTACGGGGAGCTGTTTTTT	CASRKELAGEGYGELFF	TRBJ2-2	TRBD2	few	TRBV27
TGCGCCAGCAGCTTAGGACTAGCGAGGACCGGGGAGCTGTTTTTT	CASSLGLARTGELFF	TRBJ2-2	TRBD2	many	TRBV5-1
TGCGCCAGCAGCCAAGAGGGGGGTATCGGGGTCTATGAGCAGTTCTTC	CASSQEGGIGVYEQFF	TRBJ2-1	.	many	TRBV4-1
TGCAGCGTTGGGGGGGGTATAAGGACTGAAGCTTTCTTT	CSVGGGIRTEAFF	TRBJ1-1	.	many	TRBV29-1
TGTGCCAGCAGCTTAACCGTCGGGCTAGAAAGGCCGGATACGCAGTATTTT	CASSLTVGLERPDTQYF	TRBJ2-3	.	few	TRBV7-3
TGCAGTGCGGGACAGGGGGATAATTCACCCCTCCACTTT	CSAGQGDNSPLHF	TRBJ1-6	TRBD1	many	TRBV20-1
TGTGCCAGCAGCTTAGGTCTCCAATCTAACTATGGCTACACCTTC	CASSLGLQSNYGYTF	TRBJ1-2	.	.	TRBV11-2
TGCGCCAGCAGCCACAGCACTCCGGGACTAGCGGGATTACGATCCGACAATGAGCAGTTCTTC	CASSHSTPGLAGLRSDNEQFF	TRBJ2-1	TRBD2	many	TRBV5-1
TGTGCCAGCAGCTTGTTGAACACAGATACGCAGTATTTT	CASSLLNTDTQYF	TRBJ2-3	.	.	TRBV7-9
TGCAGTGCTCGGACAGGGGCGGACTATGGCTACACCTTC	CSARTGADYGYTF	TRBJ1-2	TRBD1	.	TRBV20-1
TGCAGTGCTAGAGGCCCGGGACAGGGTACCTCTAACTATGGCTACACCTTC	CSARGPGQGTSNYGYTF	TRBJ1-2	TRBD1	.	TRBV20-1
TGTGCCAGCAGCCGCGACAGGGTGGGGATGGGCTACACCTTC	CASSRDRVGMGYTF	TRBJ1-2	TRBD1	few	TRBV5-6
TGTGCCAGCAGCCCCAGGACTGCGAACGAGCAGTTCTTC	CASSPRTANEQFF	TRBJ2-1	.	.	TRBV7-9
TGCAGCGTGGCATCCAGAGATTTCTCCTACGAGCAGTACTTC	CSVASRDFSYEQYF	TRBJ2-7	.	many	TRBV29-1
TGCGCCAGCAGCCGCCCCCCCTCCGGAAACACCATATATTTT	CASSRPPSGNTIYF	TRBJ1-3	.	.	TRBV4-1
TGCGCCAGCAGCTTAACTGGGACTAGCGGGAGGATCGGGGAGCAGTTCTTC	CASSLTGTSGRIGEQFF	TRBJ2-1	TRBD2	many	TRBV5-1